The 17 T cell receptor beta chains presented below share a single source sample, sequenced in a study of control samples from healthy donors and cancer patients. Clones were read by immunoSEQ multiplex PCR, and TCRdb kept only the in-frame ones, dropping some. The sample consists of about 150,000 clones, around 90% of them appearing once. Input material: blood. The source of these receptors is a man aged 25-45 years in good health.

The chain combines TRBV12-3 or TRBV12-4 with TRBJ1-1; D is unclear. V was clipped by 7 bases and J by 2 bases, with 11 bases between them. The CDR3 is 13 residues long. The CDR3 region has the DNA TGTGCCAGCACCCTGGCCCCCAACACTGAAGCTTTCTTT. Translated: CASTLAPNTEAFF.

V gene TRBV18 combines with J gene TRBJ2-1, with 7 bases identical to TRBD1. The V segment lost 1 base and the J segment 6 bases; nucleotides outside the gene matches: 6. The V gene's germline CDR1 is KGHSH and CDR2 LQKENI. The CDR3 is 15 residues long. The DNA of the CDR3 is TGTGCCAGCTCACCACTAGGGAACAGGGGCAATGAGCAGTTCTTC. This gives the protein CASSPLGNRGNEQFF.

This rearrangement joins TRBV7-9 to TRBJ2-7; no clear D. The CDR3 contains 16 residues. Germline CDR1 and CDR2: SEHNR and FQNEAQ (reference sequence). Trimming removed 5 bases from V and 0 bases from J, with 17 bases in between. The DNA of the CDR3 is TGTGCCAGCAGCGCCTTTGGAGATTGGAGCTCCTACGAGCAGTACTTC. This codes for CASSAFGDWSSYEQYF.

The chain has TRBV7-3 and TRBJ1-2; no firm D call. The germline V gene has CDR1 SGHTA and CDR2 FQGTGA. The CDR3 runs to 15 residues. The V end lost 3 bases, the J end lost 4 bases, and 15 bases lay between the germline ends. This CDR3 reads CASSFSPPESYGYTF. The CDR3 DNA reads as TGTGCCAGCAGCTTCTCCCCCCCTGAGAGCTATGGCTACACCTTC.

In this sample, this clone turned up once. The V and J genes are TRBV11-2 and TRBJ2-7, with D perhaps TRBD2 (5 bases). The CDR3 spans 13 residues. Germline loops: CDR1 SGHAT, CDR2 FQNNGV. V shed 5 bases and J shed 6 bases, with 14 bases lying between them. The CDR3 nucleotides read TGTGCCAGCAGCCTCAGACCTGGGAGCGAGCAGTACTTC. Translating gives CASSLRPGSEQYF.

This clone was seen only a few times. The chain couples TRBV3-1 (or the pseudogene TRBV3-2) to TRBJ2-7, with D possibly being TRBD1 (6 bases). Germline-derived CDR1 and CDR2 are LGHDT and YNNKEL (reference sequence). This CDR3 has 13 residues. V lost 3 bases and J lost 6, with 12 bases in between. CDR3 amino acids: CASSHPGAGEQYF. In DNA, the CDR3 is TGTGCCAGCAGCCACCCAGGGGCTGGCGAGCAGTACTTC.

CDR3 residues: CASSLRTGDGYTF. CDR3 DNA sequence: TGTGCCAGCAGCTTAAGAACAGGGGATGGCTACACCTTC. V gene TRBV7-2 combines with J gene TRBJ1-2; 7 bases agree with TRBD1. Germline CDR1 is SGHTA and CDR2 is FQGNSA. V lost 2 bases and J lost 6; bases outside the gene matches: 3. This CDR3 has 13 amino acids.

The V gene is TRBV27, the J gene TRBJ2-2; D is uncertain. The CDR3 has 13 amino acids. Germline assignment: CDR1 MNHEY and CDR2 SMNVEV (reference sequence). V lost 4 bases, J lost 6 bases, and 9 bases lay in between. In nucleotides, the CDR3 is TGTGCCAGCAGTTATATTCTCTCCGGGGAGCTGTTTTTT. It yields the protein CASSYILSGELFF.

The gene calls are TRBV19 and TRBJ1-5, with 8 positions matching TRBD1. The CDR3 is made up of 14 amino acids. Germline V lookup: CDR1 LNHDA, CDR2 SQIVND (reference sequence). After removal of 5 bases from V and 7 bases from J, the junction contained 7 bases not matched to a gene. CDR3 protein: CASSGAGGAQPQHF. In nucleotides, the CDR3 is TGTGCCAGTAGTGGGGCAGGGGGCGCACAGCCCCAGCATTTT.

This sequence joins TRBV7-9 and TRBJ2-3; 7 bases map to TRBD1. Germline-derived CDR1 and CDR2 are SEHNR and FQNEAQ (reference sequence). Unmatched junction bases numbered 6, after V lost 5 bases and J lost 4 bases. The CDR3 consists of 14 residues. The CDR3 is CASSPRQGPDTQYF. CDR3 DNA sequence: TGTGCCAGCAGCCCCCGACAGGGCCCAGATACGCAGTATTTT.

The V and J genes are TRBV19 and TRBJ2-7; 7 positions agree with TRBD2. Germline V gives CDR1 LNHDA, CDR2 SQIVND (reference sequence). This CDR3 has 14 amino acids. V shed 3 bases and J 5 bases; nucleotides not matched to a gene: 7. CDR3 protein: CASSIGGGPDEQYF. The DNA for the CDR3 is TGTGCCAGTAGTATTGGGGGGGGACCTGACGAGCAGTACTTC.

CDR3 region: CATSASTGAANYGYTF. The CDR3 region has the DNA TGTGCCACCAGTGCGAGCACAGGGGCCGCTAACTATGGCTACACCTTC. The chain carries TRBV24-1 and TRBJ1-2; 7 bases are shared with TRBD1. Germline assignment: CDR1 KGHDR and CDR2 SFDVKD. The CDR3 is made up of 16 amino acids. The J segment lost 0 bases and the V segment lost 5 bases, leaving 8 bases of the junction unmatched.

This chain links TRBV27 with TRBJ2-3; D possibly corresponds to TRBD1 (5 bases). V was clipped by 7 bases and J by 1 base, with 15 bases between them. Germline CDR1 MNHEY, CDR2 SMNVEV (reference sequence). This CDR3 contains 15 residues. The CDR3 coding sequence is TGTGCCAGCACCGAATTGGGGCAGGGCACAGATACGCAGTATTTT. Amino acids: CASTELGQGTDTQYF.

The V gene is TRBV2, the J gene TRBJ2-7; D gene unclear. The germline V gene has CDR1 SNHLY and CDR2 FYNNEI. V shed 4 bases and J shed 3 bases, with 7 bases lying between them. This CDR3 has 12 residues. The DNA for the CDR3 is TGTGCCAGCAGTGGGGGTAGCTACGAGCAGTACTTC. This sequence encodes CASSGGSYEQYF. The full variable domain, with the rest looked up from reference TRBV2 and TRBJ2-7, is EPEVTQTPSHQVTQMGQEVILRCVPISNHLYFYWYRQILGQKVEFLVSFYNNEISEKSEIFDDQFSVERPDGSNFTLKIRSTKLEDSAMYFCASSGGSYEQYFGPGTRLTVT.

V is TRBV5-6 and J is TRBJ2-2; D possibly corresponds to TRBD2 (5 bases). Germline loops: CDR1 SGHDT, CDR2 YYEEEE. The CDR3 covers 12 residues. Trimming took off 4 bases at V and 7 bases at J, with 8 bases between the two ends. CDR3 in DNA: TGTGCCAGCAGCCTGGGAGTCGGGGAGCTGTTTTTT. Protein: CASSLGVGELFF.

The chain uses TRBV24-1 and TRBJ1-5; 10 nucleotides align to TRBD1. The CDR3 extends over 13 amino acids. The trim removed 10 bases at V and 5 bases at J, leaving 4 bases unmatched. Germline V gives CDR1 KGHDR, CDR2 SFDVKD. Here the CDR3 reads CATGQGLDQPQHF. For the CDR3, the DNA is TGTGCCACGGGACAGGGGTTAGATCAGCCCCAGCATTTT.

The chain has TRBV11-3 and TRBJ2-2; D call uncertain. In germline, CDR1 is SGHNT, CDR2 YENEEA. The CDR3 contains 16 residues. Trimming removed 6 bases from V and 1 base from J, with 15 bases in between. Here the CDR3 reads CASRINSVGNTGELFF. The DNA of the CDR3 is TGTGCCAGCAGAATCAACTCCGTGGGGAACACCGGGGAGCTGTTTTTT.